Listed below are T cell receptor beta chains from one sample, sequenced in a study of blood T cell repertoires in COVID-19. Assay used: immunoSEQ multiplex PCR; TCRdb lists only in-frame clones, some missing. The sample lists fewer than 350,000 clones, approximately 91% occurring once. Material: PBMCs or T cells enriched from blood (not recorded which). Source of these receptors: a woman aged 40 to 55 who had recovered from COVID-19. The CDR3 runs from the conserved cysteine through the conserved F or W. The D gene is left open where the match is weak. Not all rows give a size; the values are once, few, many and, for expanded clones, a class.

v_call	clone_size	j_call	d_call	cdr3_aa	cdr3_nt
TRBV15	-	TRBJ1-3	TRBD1	CATSSTTGYSGNTIYF	TGTGCCACCAGCAGTACGACAGGGTACTCTGGAAACACCATATATTTT
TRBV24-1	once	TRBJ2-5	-	CATSDYKSGPQETQYF	TGTGCCACCAGTGATTATAAAAGCGGCCCCCAAGAGACCCAGTACTTC
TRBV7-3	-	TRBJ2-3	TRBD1	CASSPDRGKADTQYF	TGTGCCAGCAGCCCCGACAGGGGAAAGGCAGATACGCAGTATTTT
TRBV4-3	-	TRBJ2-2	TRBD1	CASSRMGTGVTGELFF	TGCGCCAGCAGCCGTATGGGGACAGGGGTCACCGGGGAGCTGTTTTTT
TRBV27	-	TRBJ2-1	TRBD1	CASSLGQGVSGSYNEQFF	TGTGCCAGCAGTTTGGGCCAGGGGGTTTCAGGCTCCTACAATGAGCAGTTCTTC
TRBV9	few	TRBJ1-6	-	CASSVGVSNSPLHF	TGTGCCAGCAGCGTCGGGGTTTCCAATTCACCCCTCCACTTT
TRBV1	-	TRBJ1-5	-	CTSSQDLRRANYSNQPQHF	TGCACCAGCAGCCAAGATCTTCGCAGGGCGAACTATAGCAATCAGCCCCAGCATTTT
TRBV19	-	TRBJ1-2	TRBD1	CASSIGFGTGWLYGYTF	TGTGCCAGTAGTATAGGATTTGGGACAGGGTGGCTCTATGGCTACACCTTC
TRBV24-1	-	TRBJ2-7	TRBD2	CATSGKLAGPDEQYF	TGTGCCACCAGTGGGAAACTAGCGGGCCCGGACGAGCAGTACTTC
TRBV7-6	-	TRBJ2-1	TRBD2	CASSFGLANYNEQFF	TGTGCCAGCAGCTTCGGACTAGCGAACTACAATGAGCAGTTCTTC
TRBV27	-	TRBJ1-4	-	CASSLRQGGEKLFF	TGTGCCAGCAGTTTGAGGCAGGGTGGGGAAAAACTGTTTTTT
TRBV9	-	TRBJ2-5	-	CASSAQGETQYF	TGTGCCAGCAGCGCCCAGGGGGAGACCCAGTACTTC
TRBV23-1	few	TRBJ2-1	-	CASTQKEVYNEQFF	TGCGCCAGCACCCAAAAGGAGGTCTACAATGAGCAGTTCTTC
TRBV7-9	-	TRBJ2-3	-	CASTPPAGTQYF	TGTGCCAGCACCCCTCCCGCAGGAACGCAGTATTTT
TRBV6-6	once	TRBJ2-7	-	CASRASARQYEQYF	TGTGCCAGCAGGGCTAGCGCCCGCCAGTACGAGCAGTACTTC
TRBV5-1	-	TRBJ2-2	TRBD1	CASSWRQGDPGELFF	TGCGCCAGCAGCTGGAGGCAGGGGGATCCCGGGGAGCTGTTTTTT
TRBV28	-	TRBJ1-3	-	CASSFWGGGNTIYF	TGTGCCAGCAGTTTTTGGGGCGGTGGAAACACCATATATTTT
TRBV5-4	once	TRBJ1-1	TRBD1	CASSKDRINTEAFF	TGTGCCAGCAGCAAGGACAGGATTAACACTGAAGCTTTCTTT
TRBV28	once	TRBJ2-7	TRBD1	CASRGTGGKGYEQYF	TGTGCCAGCAGGGGGACAGGGGGAAAAGGGTACGAGCAGTACTTC
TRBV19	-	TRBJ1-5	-	CASMGGGGNQPQHF	TGTGCCAGTATGGGGGGTGGTGGCAATCAGCCCCAGCATTTT
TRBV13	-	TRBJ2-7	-	CASSQEGRIHEQYF	TGTGCCAGCAGCCAAGAGGGCCGAATCCACGAGCAGTACTTC
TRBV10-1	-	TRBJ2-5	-	CASGPGWGGISEGQETQYF	TGCGCCAGCGGCCCGGGGTGGGGCGGGATCTCGGAGGGCCAAGAGACCCAGTACTTC
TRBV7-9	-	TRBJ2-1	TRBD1	CASSLDGTGVYLVYNEQFF	TGTGCCAGCAGCTTAGATGGGACAGGGGTCTACCTCGTCTACAATGAGCAGTTCTTC
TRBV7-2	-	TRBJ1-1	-	CASSPHISVNTEAFF	TGTGCCAGCAGCCCCCATATATCAGTGAACACTGAAGCTTTCTTT
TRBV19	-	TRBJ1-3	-	CASRTATGNTIYF	TGTGCCAGTAGGACAGCTACCGGAAACACCATATATTTT
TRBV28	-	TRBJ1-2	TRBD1	CASSSPPGQGARWTF	TGTGCCAGCAGTTCGCCCCCCGGACAGGGGGCGCGATGGACCTTC
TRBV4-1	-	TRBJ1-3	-	CASSQEAPGLGGGNTIYF	TGCGCCAGCAGCCAAGAAGCGCCGGGATTGGGGGGGGGAAACACCATATATTTT
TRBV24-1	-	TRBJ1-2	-	CATSDGITDNYGYTF	TGTGCCACCAGTGATGGCATCACAGATAACTATGGCTACACCTTC
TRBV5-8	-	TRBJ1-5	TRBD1	CASRNRGNSNQPQHF	TGTGCCAGCAGGAACAGGGGTAATAGCAATCAGCCCCAGCATTTT
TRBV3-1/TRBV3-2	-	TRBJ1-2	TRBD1	CASSQDRDSPNYGYTF	TGTGCCAGCAGCCAAGATCGGGACAGTCCTAACTATGGCTACACCTTC
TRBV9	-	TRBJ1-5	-	CASSAEGGIQHF	TGTGCCAGCAGCGCCGAGGGGGGGATCCAGCATTTT
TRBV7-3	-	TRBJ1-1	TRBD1	CASSPTGGTEAFF	TGTGCCAGCAGCCCGACAGGGGGCACTGAAGCTTTCTTT
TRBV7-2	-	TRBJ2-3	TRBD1	CASSLPRQGAFTDTQYF	TGTGCCAGCAGCCTCCCTAGACAGGGGGCATTCACAGATACGCAGTATTTT
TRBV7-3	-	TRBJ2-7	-	CASSSGGPYEQYF	TGTGCCAGCAGCTCCGGAGGTCCCTACGAGCAGTACTTC